The text below deals with one T cell receptor beta chain. The CDR3 extends over 15 amino acids. Between the trimmed V and J ends, which lost 8 bases and 2 bases, there was a span of 18 bases. In germline, CDR1 is MDHEN, CDR2 SYDVKM. This specimen belongs to a study of shared clonotypes between healthy human individuals. Unsorted PBMC DNA sequencing spanned ten immunoSEQ deep assay plates. Sequencing used immunoSEQ multiplex PCR; TCRdb keeps in-frame clones, though not all of them. The sample includes about 500,000 clones, approximately 77% of them seen just once. Donation came from healthy HIV-negative adults that had no recent acute infections or vaccinations. Donors comprised only Caucasian adults living in Nashville, Tennessee. Genomic DNA came from 90 million or so PBMCs in unsorted samples.

Sequenced material: PBMCs. The chain uses TRBV28 and TRBJ2-5, with D perhaps TRBD2 (6 bases). The source is a woman aged 40 to 50 in good health. Some clones in this sample may be carry-over from other donors' samples. Here the CDR3 DNA reads TGTGCCAGCCATAAGCGGGCTAGTGGTCAAGAGACCCAGTACTTC. Residues: CASHKRASGQETQYF.